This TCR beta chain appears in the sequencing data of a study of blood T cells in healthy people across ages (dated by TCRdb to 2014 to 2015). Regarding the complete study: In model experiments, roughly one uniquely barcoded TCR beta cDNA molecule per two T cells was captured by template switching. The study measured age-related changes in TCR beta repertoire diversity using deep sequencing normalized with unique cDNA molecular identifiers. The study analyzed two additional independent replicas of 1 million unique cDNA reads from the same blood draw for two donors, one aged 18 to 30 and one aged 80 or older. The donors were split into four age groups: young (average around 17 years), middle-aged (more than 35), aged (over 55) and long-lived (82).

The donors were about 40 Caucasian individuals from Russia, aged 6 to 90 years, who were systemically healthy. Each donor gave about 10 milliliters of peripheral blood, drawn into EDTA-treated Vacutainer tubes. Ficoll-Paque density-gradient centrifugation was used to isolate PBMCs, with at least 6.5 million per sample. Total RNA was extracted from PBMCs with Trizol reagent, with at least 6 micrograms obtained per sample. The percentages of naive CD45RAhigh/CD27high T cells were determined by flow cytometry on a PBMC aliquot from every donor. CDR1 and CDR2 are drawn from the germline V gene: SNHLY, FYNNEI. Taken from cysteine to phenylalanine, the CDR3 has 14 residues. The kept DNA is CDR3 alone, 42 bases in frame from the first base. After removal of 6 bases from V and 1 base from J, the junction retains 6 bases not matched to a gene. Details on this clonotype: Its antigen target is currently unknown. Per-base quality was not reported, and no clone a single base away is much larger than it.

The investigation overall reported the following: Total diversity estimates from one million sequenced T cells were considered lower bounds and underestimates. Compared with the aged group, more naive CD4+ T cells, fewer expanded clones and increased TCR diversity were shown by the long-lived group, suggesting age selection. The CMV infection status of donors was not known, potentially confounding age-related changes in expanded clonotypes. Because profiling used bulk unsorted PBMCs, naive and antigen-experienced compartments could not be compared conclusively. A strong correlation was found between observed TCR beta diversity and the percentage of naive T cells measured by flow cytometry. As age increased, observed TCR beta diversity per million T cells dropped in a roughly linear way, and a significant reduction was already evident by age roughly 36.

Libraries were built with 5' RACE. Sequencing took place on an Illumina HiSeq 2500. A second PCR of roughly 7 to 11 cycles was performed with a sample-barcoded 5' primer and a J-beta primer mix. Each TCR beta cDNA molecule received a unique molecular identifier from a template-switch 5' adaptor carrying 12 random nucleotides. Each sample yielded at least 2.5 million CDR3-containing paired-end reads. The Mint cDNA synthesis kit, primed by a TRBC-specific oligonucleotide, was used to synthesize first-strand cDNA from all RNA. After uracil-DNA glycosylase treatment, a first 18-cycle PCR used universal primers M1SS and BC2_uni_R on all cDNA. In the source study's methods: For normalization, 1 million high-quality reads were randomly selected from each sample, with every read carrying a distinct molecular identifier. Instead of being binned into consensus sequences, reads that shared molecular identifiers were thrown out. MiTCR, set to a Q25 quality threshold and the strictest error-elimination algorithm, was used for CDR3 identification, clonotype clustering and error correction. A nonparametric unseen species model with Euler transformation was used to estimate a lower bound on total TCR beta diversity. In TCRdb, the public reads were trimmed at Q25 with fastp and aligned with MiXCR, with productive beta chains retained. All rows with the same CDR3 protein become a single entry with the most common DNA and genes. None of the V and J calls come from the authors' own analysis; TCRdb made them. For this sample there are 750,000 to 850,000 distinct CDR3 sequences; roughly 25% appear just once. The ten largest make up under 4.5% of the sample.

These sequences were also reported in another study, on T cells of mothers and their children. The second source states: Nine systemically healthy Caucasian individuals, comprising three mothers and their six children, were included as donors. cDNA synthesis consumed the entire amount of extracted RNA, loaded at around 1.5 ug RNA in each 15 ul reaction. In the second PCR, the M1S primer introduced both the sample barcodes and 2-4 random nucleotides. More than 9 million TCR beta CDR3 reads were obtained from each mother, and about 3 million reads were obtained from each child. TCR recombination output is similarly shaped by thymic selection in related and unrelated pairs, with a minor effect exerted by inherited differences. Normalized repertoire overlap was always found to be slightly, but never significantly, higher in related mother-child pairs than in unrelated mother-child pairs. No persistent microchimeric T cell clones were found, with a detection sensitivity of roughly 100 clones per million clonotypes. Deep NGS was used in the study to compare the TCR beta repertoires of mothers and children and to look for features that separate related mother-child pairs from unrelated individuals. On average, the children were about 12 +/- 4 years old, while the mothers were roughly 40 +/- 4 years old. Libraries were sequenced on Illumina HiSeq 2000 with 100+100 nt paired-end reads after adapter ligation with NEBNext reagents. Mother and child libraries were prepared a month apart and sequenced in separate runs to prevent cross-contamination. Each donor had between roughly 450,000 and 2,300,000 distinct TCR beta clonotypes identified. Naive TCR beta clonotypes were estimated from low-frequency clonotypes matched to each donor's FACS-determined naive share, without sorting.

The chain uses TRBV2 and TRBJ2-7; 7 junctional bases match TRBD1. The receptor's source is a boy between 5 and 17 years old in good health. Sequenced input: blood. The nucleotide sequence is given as TGTGCCAGCAGGGGGACAGCCGGATCCTACGAGCAGTACTTC. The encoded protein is CASRGTAGSYEQYF.